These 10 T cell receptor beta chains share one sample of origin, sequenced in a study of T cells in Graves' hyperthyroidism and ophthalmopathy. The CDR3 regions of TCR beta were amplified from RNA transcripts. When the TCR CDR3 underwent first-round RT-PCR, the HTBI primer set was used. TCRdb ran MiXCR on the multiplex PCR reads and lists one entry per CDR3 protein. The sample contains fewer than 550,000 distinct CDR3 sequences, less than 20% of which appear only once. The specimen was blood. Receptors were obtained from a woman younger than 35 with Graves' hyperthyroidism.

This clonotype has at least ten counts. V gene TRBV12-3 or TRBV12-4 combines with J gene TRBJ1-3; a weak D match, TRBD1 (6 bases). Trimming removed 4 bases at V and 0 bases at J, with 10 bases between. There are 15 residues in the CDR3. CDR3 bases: TGTGCCAGCAGTTATGGACAGAGCTCTGGAAACACCATATATTTT. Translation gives CASSYGQSSGNTIYF.

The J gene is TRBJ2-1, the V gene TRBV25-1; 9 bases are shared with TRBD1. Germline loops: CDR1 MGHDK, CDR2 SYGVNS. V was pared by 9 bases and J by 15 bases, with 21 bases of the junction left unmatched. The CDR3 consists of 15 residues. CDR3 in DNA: TGTGCCAGGGACCGGGACAGGGTAAAGATTTTTGTAAGGTTCTTC. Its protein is CARDRDRVKIFVRFF.

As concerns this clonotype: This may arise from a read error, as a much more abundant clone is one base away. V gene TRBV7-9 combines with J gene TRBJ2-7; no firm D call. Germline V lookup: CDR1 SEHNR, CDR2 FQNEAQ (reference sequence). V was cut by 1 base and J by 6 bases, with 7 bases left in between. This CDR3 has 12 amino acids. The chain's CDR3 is CASSLGVGEQYF. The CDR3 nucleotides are TGTGCCAGCAGCTTAGGGGTTGGCGAGCAGTACTTC.

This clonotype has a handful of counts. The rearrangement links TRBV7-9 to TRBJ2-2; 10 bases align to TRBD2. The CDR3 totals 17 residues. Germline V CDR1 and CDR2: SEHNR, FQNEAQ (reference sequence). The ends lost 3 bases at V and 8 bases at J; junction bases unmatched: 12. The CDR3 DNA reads TGTGCCAGCAGCTTCGGACTAGCGGTTACAAGTGGAGGGGAGCTGTTTTTT. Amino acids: CASSFGLAVTSGGELFF.

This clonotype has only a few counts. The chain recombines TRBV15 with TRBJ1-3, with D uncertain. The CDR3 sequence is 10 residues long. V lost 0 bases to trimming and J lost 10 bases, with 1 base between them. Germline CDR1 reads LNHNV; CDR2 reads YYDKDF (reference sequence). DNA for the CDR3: TGTGCCACCAGCAGAGATACCATATATTTT. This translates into CATSRDTIYF.

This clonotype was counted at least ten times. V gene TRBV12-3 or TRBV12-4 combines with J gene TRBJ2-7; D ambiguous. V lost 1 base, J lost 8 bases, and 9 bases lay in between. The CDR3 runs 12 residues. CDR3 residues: CASSLDWSQQYF. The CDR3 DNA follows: TGTGCCAGCAGTTTAGATTGGTCCCAGCAGTACTTC.

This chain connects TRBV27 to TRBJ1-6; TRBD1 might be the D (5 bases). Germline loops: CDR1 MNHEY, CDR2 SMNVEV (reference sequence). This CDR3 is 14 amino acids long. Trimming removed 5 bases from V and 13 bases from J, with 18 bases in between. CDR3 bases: TGTGCCAGCAGTCCCCAACCGTCGTGGGGGCCCCTCCACTTT. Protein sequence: CASSPQPSWGPLHF.

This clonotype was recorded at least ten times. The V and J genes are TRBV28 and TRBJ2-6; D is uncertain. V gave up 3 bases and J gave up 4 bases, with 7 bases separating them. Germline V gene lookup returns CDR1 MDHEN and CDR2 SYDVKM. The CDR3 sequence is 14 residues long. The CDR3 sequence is CASSFRIGANVLTF. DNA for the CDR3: TGTGCCAGCAGTTTCCGCATCGGGGCCAACGTCCTGACTTTC.

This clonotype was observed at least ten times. CDR3 DNA sequence: TGCAGTGCTAGAGATCTCTATCAAGGACAGAGCAATCAGCCCCAGCATTTT. It translates to CSARDLYQGQSNQPQHF. The chain joins TRBV20-1 to TRBJ1-5; a weak D match, TRBD1 (6 bases). V was cut by 0 bases and J by 1 base, with 16 bases left in between. The CDR3 contains 17 residues. CDR1 and CDR2 from the germline V gene are DFQATT and SNEGSKA (reference sequence).

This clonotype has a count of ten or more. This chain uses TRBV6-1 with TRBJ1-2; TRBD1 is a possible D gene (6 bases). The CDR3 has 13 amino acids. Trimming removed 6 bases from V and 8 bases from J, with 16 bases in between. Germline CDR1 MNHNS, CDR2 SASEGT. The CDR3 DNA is TGTGCCAGCAGCGACGCCACAGGGCTAGGCTACACCTTC. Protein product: CASSDATGLGYTF.